Following are 27 T cell receptor beta chains from one sample sequenced in a study of T cells in Graves' hyperthyroidism and ophthalmopathy. What was amplified from RNA transcripts were TCR beta CDR3 regions. A first-round RT-PCR of the TCR CDR3 used the HTBI primer set. TCRdb re-analysed the multiplex PCR reads in MiXCR, keeping a single row per CDR3 protein. The sample lists about 400,000 distinct CDR3 sequences; around 13% were seen once. Sequenced material: blood. These receptors all stem from a young woman with Graves' hyperthyroidism.

This clonotype was detected only a few times. This sequence joins TRBV2 and TRBJ1-1; D is ambiguous. Germline CDR1 SNHLY, CDR2 FYNNEI. V lost 5 bases, J lost 6 bases, and 10 bases lay in between. This CDR3 has 12 amino acids. CDR3 in DNA: TGTGCCAGCAGTCGGGGAAGTTCTGAAGCTTTCTTT. Protein sequence: CASSRGSSEAFF.

This clonotype was seen a handful of times. CDR3 in amino acids: CASSLPGLRDGNEQFF. CDR3 bases: TGTGCCAGCAGCTTACCCGGACTCCGTGATGGGAATGAGCAGTTCTTC. The chain is built from TRBV13 and TRBJ2-1; D might be TRBD2 (5 bases). Trimming shortened V by 2 bases and J by 7 bases, and 18 bases separated the two germline ends. Per germline, CDR1 PRHDT and CDR2 FYEKMQ (reference sequence). This CDR3 is built from 16 residues. The whole variable domain, remainder taken from reference TRBV13 and TRBJ2-1, is AAGVIQSPRHLIKEKRETATLKCYPIPRHDTVYWYQQGPGQDPQFLISFYEKMQSDKGSIPDRFSAQQFSDYHSELNMSSLELGDSALYFCASSLPGLRDGNEQFFGPGTRLTVL.

This clonotype has ten or more counts. J is TRBJ1-5 and V is TRBV7-8; D gene unclear. This CDR3 spans 15 amino acids. Germline CDR1 SGHVS, CDR2 FQNEAQ. V lost 5 bases and J 3 bases, leaving 14 bases between the germline ends. CDR3 in amino acids: CASSPSTVFNQPQHF. The CDR3 DNA reads as TGTGCCAGCAGCCCTTCAACAGTGTTCAATCAGCCCCAGCATTTT.

This clonotype was counted a few times. The V gene is TRBV4-1, the J gene TRBJ1-1; tentatively, D is TRBD1 (5 bases). Germline values: CDR1 MGHRA, CDR2 YSYEKL. The CDR3 totals 15 residues. V was pared by 1 base and J by 0 bases, with 9 bases between. This CDR3 reads CASSQVGALNTEAFF. CDR3 bases: TGCGCCAGCAGCCAAGTAGGGGCCCTGAACACTGAAGCTTTCTTT.

A few counts support this clonotype. The V gene is TRBV4-1, the J gene TRBJ2-2; D tentatively reads TRBD1 or TRBD2 (5 bases each). The ends were cut back, 6 bases at V and 5 bases at J, with 19 bases in the middle. Germline V gene lookup returns CDR1 MGHRA and CDR2 YSYEKL. This CDR3 has 16 residues. CDR3 bases: TGCGCCAGCAGACTAATGGGGGACCGTCTAACCGGGGAGCTGTTTTTT. The encoded protein is CASRLMGDRLTGELFF.

The table lists this clonotype with many counts. The chain couples TRBV3-1 to TRBJ2-7; TRBD1 agrees at 9 bases. The CDR3 is made up of 17 amino acids. The V gene end was trimmed by 0 bases and the J gene end by 3 bases; junction bases not matched to a gene: 9. From germline, CDR1 is LGHDT and CDR2 YNNKEL (reference sequence). For the CDR3, the DNA is TGTGCCAGCAGCCAAGAGCTGACAGGGGGACGTGTCTACGAGCAGTACTTC. Translation gives CASSQELTGGRVYEQYF.

This clonotype has at least ten counts. This rearrangement joins TRBV7-9 to TRBJ1-6, with D uncertain. The ends were cut back, 0 bases at V and 8 bases at J, with 5 bases in the middle. The CDR3 runs 13 residues. CDR1 and CDR2 from the germline V gene are SEHNR and FQNEAQ (reference sequence). The CDR3 is CASSLAAYSPLHF. The CDR3 DNA follows: TGTGCCAGCAGCTTAGCGGCGTATTCACCCCTCCACTTT.

This clonotype was counted at least ten times. The chain recombines TRBV5-5 with TRBJ2-3, with a weak D call TRBD2 (6 bases). V lost 0 bases, J lost 1 base, and 9 bases lay in between. Germline-derived CDR1 and CDR2 are SGHKS and YYEKEE (reference sequence). CDR3 size: 15 residues. This CDR3 reads CASSLAPGGTDTQYF. In nucleotides, the CDR3 is TGTGCCAGCAGCTTGGCTCCGGGGGGCACAGATACGCAGTATTTT.

This clonotype was observed a few times. DNA for the CDR3: TGTGCCAGCAGTTTAGCGGAGTCATCAGGGGTAGGGACCCAGTACTTC. This sequence encodes CASSLAESSGVGTQYF. The chain uses TRBV27 and TRBJ2-5, with a possible D match to TRBD1 (6 bases). V was clipped by 2 bases and J by 7 bases, with 20 bases between them. The length of the CDR3 is 16 residues. CDR1 and CDR2 (germline): MNHEY, SMNVEV (reference sequence).

This clonotype was detected a few times. This chain joins TRBV7-2 and TRBJ2-7; 7 bases map to TRBD2. The J segment lost 3 bases and the V segment lost 1 base, leaving 6 bases of the junction unmatched. The CDR3 spans 15 residues. The germline gives CDR1 SGHTA, CDR2 FQGNSA. CDR3 bases: TGTGCCAGCAGCTTAGATCTCGCTAGCGGCTACGAGCAGTACTTC. As protein: CASSLDLASGYEQYF.

On this clonotype: This could be a read error, since a much larger clone is one nucleotide away. The chain combines TRBV18 with TRBJ2-3; TRBD2 matches at 14 bases. There are 16 residues in the CDR3. CDR1 is KGHSH, CDR2 LQKENI, per germline. The CDR3 nucleotides are TGTGCCAACTCACCAGGGACTAGCGGGAGTTCAGATACGCAGTATTTT. Translated: CANSPGTSGSSDTQYF.

The V gene is TRBV20-1, the J gene TRBJ2-2, with 9 bases that match TRBD1. Per the germline V gene, CDR1 is DFQATT and CDR2 is SNEGSKA (reference sequence). CDR3 length: 14 residues. J gave up 4 bases and V 6 bases, and 6 bases lay outside the gene matches. DNA of the CDR3: TGCAGTGCACCAGGACAGGGGACCACCGGGGAGCTGTTTTTT. It encodes CSAPGQGTTGELFF.

This clonotype was seen many times. CDR3 amino acids: CASSWPTEDRDLYEQYF. The CDR3 region has the DNA TGCGCCAGCAGCTGGCCTACCGAAGACAGGGATCTCTACGAGCAGTACTTC. The chain combines TRBV5-1 with TRBJ2-7; TRBD1 agrees at 7 bases. V dropped 3 bases and J dropped 3; count of bases not matched to a gene: 15. CDR3 length equals 17 residues. Germline V gives CDR1 SGHRS, CDR2 YFSETQ.

The sample holds many counts of this clonotype. The genes are TRBV20-1 and TRBJ2-1; the match to TRBD2 covers 9 bases. V lost 7 bases to trimming and J lost 3 bases; unmatched junction nucleotides: 7. Looked up from germline, CDR1 is DFQATT and CDR2 is SNEGSKA (reference sequence). The CDR3 loop spans 14 amino acids. The CDR3 is CSVLSGRNYNEQFF. The CDR3 DNA reads TGCAGTGTTTTAAGCGGGAGGAACTACAATGAGCAGTTCTTC.

This clonotype was found many times. This chain joins TRBV6-1 and TRBJ1-6, with D unclear. V was pared by 1 base and J by 4 bases, with 2 bases between. The CDR3 covers 13 residues. Germline V gene data show CDR1 as MNHNS and CDR2 as SASEGT. The CDR3 DNA reads as TGTGCCAGCAGTGAAGTGTATAATTCACCCCTCCACTTT. This sequence encodes CASSEVYNSPLHF.

This clonotype occurred many times. This chain links TRBV6-1 with TRBJ2-4, with 9 bases lining up with TRBD1. J was trimmed by 7 bases and V by 5 bases; bases with no gene match: 3. The CDR3 loop spans 13 amino acids. The V gene's germline CDR1 is MNHNS and CDR2 SASEGT. This CDR3 is CASSSGTGNIQYF. As DNA, the CDR3 is TGTGCCAGCAGTTCCGGGACAGGGAACATTCAGTACTTC.

The chain joins TRBV19 to TRBJ1-1; 7 bases map to TRBD1. Germline CDR1 and CDR2: LNHDA and SQIVND (reference sequence). The V segment lost 6 bases and the J segment 1 base; nucleotides outside the gene matches: 11. The CDR3 is made up of 16 amino acids. The CDR3 sequence: CASSFLTGAGNTEAFF. CDR3 nucleotides: TGTGCCAGTAGCTTTCTCACAGGGGCCGGGAACACTGAAGCTTTCTTT.

In its sample, this clonotype was seen many times. The CDR3 bases are TGTGCCAGCAGGAAGATGGGACTAGCGGGAACGGATACGCAGTATTTT. Translated: CASRKMGLAGTDTQYF. The rearrangement uses TRBV2 and TRBJ2-3, with TRBD2 matching 13 bases. Germline values: CDR1 SNHLY, CDR2 FYNNEI. There are 16 residues in the CDR3. V was pared by 6 bases and J by 6 bases, with 9 bases of the junction left unmatched.

J is TRBJ1-6 and V is TRBV3-1; 8 bases line up with TRBD1. Germline loops: CDR1 LGHDT, CDR2 YNNKEL (reference sequence). CDR3 length equals 13 residues. The junction had 4 bases not matched to a gene; V was cut back by 6 bases and J by 9 bases. The CDR3 sequence: CASRDRVRSPLHF. The CDR3 nucleotides are TGTGCCAGCAGGGACAGGGTGCGTTCACCCCTCCACTTT.

Ten or more counts support this clonotype. The gene calls are TRBV5-6 and TRBJ2-5; D is uncertain. The CDR3 is 11 residues long. Germline V lookup: CDR1 SGHDT, CDR2 YYEEEE. V was trimmed by 3 bases and J by 3 bases, leaving 3 bases between them. The CDR3 protein is CASSSKETQYF. DNA for the CDR3: TGTGCCAGCAGCTCCAAAGAGACCCAGTACTTC.

This clonotype appeared many times. The chain joins TRBV5-1 to TRBJ1-2; D gene unclear. Trimming shortened V by 3 bases and J by 8 bases, and 17 bases separated the two germline ends. This CDR3 comprises 14 residues. Germline CDR1 and CDR2: SGHRS and YFSETQ. This chain's CDR3 is CASSSETLGQGYTF. The CDR3 coding sequence is TGCGCCAGCAGCTCCGAAACGCTAGGGCAAGGCTACACCTTC.

This clonotype has a handful of counts. The chain uses TRBV10-3 and TRBJ1-3; D gene ambiguous. This CDR3 has 15 amino acids. The V gene lost 3 bases and the J gene lost 0 bases, with 9 bases spanning the gap. Germline assignment: CDR1 ENHRY and CDR2 SYGVKD. CDR3 DNA: TGTGCCATCAGTGAACGGCTACCCTCTGGAAACACCATATATTTT. This translates into CAISERLPSGNTIYF.

This clonotype has only a few counts. The chain links TRBV5-1 to TRBJ1-4; TRBD1 might be the D (5 bases). Between the trimmed V and J ends, which lost 3 bases and 6 bases, there was a span of 15 bases. The germline CDR1 and CDR2 sequences are SGHRS and YFSETQ. This CDR3 contains 15 residues. The DNA of the CDR3 is TGCGCCAGCAGCTCAAGGTCTCCGGGGGATGAAAAACTGTTTTTT. Translating it yields CASSSRSPGDEKLFF.

There are many counts of this clonotype. V usage is TRBV6-1 and J usage is TRBJ1-5; D not resolved. The CDR3 totals 15 residues. V dropped 0 bases and J dropped 4 bases, with 10 bases sitting between them. In germline, CDR1 is MNHNS, CDR2 SASEGT. The CDR3 reads CASSEAPARNQPQHF. The CDR3 DNA reads TGTGCCAGCAGTGAAGCCCCGGCCCGAAATCAGCCCCAGCATTTT.

The chain couples TRBV19 to TRBJ1-4; D might be TRBD1 (5 bases). The CDR3 is made up of 14 amino acids. Germline V gene lookup returns CDR1 LNHDA and CDR2 SQIVND (reference sequence). Trimming removed 4 bases from V and 8 bases from J, with 14 bases in between. CDR3 sequence reads: CASSTDGGAEKLFF. CDR3 sequence (DNA): TGTGCCAGTAGTACGGACGGCGGGGCCGAAAAACTGTTTTTT.

V usage is TRBV9 and J usage is TRBJ2-1; 13 nucleotides line up with TRBD2. Germline CDR1 and CDR2: SGDLS and YYNGEE. The CDR3 is made up of 17 amino acids. J lost 3 bases, V lost 4 bases, and 7 bases had no gene match. The CDR3 region is CASSPRTSGSFYNEQFF. The CDR3 DNA reads as TGTGCCAGCAGCCCCCGGACTAGCGGGAGTTTCTACAATGAGCAGTTCTTC. The entire variable domain, with the rest obtained from reference TRBV9 and TRBJ2-1, is as follows: DSGVTQTPKHLITATGQRVTLRCSPRSGDLSVYWYQQSLDQGLQFLIQYYNGEERAKGNILERFSAQQFPDLHSELNLSSLELGDSALYFCASSPRTSGSFYNEQFFGPGTRLTVL.

This clonotype was found many times. The chain combines TRBV28 with TRBJ2-6, with a weak D call TRBD1 (6 bases). V shed 4 bases and J shed 2 bases, with 9 bases lying between them. Looked up from germline, CDR1 is MDHEN and CDR2 is SYDVKM. The CDR3 is 15 amino acids. The CDR3 coding sequence is TGTGCCAGCAGTTACAGGGTCCCTGGGGCCAACGTCCTGACTTTC. This codes for CASSYRVPGANVLTF.